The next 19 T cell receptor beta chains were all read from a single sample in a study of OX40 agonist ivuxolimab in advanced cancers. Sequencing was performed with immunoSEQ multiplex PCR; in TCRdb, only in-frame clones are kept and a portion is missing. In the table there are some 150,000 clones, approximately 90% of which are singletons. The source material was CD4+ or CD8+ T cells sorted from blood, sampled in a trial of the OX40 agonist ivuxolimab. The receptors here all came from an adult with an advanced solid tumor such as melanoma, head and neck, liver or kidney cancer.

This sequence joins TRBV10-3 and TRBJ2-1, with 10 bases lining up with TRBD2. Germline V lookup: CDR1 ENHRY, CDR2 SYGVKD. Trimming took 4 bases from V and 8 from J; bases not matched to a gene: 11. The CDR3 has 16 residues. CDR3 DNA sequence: TGTGCCATCAGTGGAGGGCCTAGCGGGAGCGGTTATGAGCAGTTCTTC. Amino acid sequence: CAISGGPSGSGYEQFF.

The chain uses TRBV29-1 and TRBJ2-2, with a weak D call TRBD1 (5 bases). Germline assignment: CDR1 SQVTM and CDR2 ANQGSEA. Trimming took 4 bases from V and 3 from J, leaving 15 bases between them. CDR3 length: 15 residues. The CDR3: CSVVGSRADTGELFF. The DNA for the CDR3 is TGCAGCGTTGTGGGGTCCAGGGCGGACACCGGGGAGCTGTTTTTT.

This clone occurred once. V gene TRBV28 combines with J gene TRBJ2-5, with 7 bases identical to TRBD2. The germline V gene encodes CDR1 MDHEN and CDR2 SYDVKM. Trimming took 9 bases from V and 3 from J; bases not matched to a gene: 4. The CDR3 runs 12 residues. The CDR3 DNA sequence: TGTGCCAGGCGGGGAGGGGAAGAGACCCAGTACTTC. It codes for CARRGGEETQYF.

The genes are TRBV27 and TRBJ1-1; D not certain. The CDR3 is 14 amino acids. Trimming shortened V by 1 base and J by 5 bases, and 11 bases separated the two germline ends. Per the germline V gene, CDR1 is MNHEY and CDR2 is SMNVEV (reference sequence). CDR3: CASSLWSGRTEAFF. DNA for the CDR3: TGTGCCAGCAGTTTATGGTCGGGGAGGACTGAAGCTTTCTTT.

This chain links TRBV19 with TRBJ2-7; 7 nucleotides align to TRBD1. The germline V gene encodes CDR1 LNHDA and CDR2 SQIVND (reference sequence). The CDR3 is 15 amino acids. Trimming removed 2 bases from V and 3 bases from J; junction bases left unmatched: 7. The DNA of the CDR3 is TGTGCCAGTAGTATAACAGGGGTGAGGGTCTACGAGCAGTACTTC. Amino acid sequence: CASSITGVRVYEQYF. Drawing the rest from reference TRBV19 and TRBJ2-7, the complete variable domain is DGGITQSPKYLFRKEGQNVTLSCEQNLNHDAMYWYRQDPGQGLRLIYYSQIVNDFQKGDIAEGYSVSREKKESFPLTVTSAQKNPTAFYLCASSITGVRVYEQYFGPGTRLTVT.

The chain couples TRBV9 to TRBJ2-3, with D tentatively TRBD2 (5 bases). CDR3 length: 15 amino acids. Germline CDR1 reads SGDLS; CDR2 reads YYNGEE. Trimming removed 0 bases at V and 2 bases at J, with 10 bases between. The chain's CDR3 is CASSVATGVTDTQYF. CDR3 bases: TGTGCCAGCAGCGTAGCAACCGGGGTCACAGATACGCAGTATTTT.

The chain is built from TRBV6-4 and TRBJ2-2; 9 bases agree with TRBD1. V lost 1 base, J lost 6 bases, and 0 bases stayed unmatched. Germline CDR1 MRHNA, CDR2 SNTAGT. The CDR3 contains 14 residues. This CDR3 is CASSDWTGAGELFF. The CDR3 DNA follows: TGTGCCAGCAGTGACTGGACAGGGGCCGGGGAGCTGTTTTTT.

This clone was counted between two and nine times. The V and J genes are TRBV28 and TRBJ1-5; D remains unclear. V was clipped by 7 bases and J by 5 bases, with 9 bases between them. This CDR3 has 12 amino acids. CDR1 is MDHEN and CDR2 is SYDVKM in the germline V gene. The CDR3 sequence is CASTLNHQPQHF. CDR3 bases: TGTGCCAGCACACTCAACCATCAGCCCCAGCATTTT.

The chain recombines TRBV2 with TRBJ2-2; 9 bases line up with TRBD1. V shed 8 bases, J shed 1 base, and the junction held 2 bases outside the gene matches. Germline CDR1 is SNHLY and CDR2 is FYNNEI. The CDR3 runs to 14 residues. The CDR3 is CASRQGENTGELFF. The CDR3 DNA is TGTGCCAGCCGACAGGGGGAGAACACCGGGGAGCTGTTTTTT.

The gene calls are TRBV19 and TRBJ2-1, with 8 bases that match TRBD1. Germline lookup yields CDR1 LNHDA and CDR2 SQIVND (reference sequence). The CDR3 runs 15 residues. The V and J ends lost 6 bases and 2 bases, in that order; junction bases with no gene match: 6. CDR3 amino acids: CASRDRDWTYNEQFF. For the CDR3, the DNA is TGTGCCAGTAGGGACAGGGATTGGACCTACAATGAGCAGTTCTTC.

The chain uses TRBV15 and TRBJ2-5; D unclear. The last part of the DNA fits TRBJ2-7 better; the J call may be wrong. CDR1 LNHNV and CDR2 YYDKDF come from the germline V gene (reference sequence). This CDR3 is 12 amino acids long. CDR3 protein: CATSRAHYEQYF. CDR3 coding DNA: TGTGCCACCAGCCGCGCGCACTACGAGCAGTACTTC.

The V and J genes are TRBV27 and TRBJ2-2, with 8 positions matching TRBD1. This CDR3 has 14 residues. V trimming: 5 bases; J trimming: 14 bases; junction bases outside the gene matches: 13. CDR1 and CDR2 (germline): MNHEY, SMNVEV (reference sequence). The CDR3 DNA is TGTGCCAGCAGTCCGACCCGGGACAGGCGACTTCTGTTTTTT. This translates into CASSPTRDRRLLFF.

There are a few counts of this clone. This CDR3 is CASSGRLGLFF. The CDR3 bases are TGTGCCAGCAGCGGACGCTTGGGGCTGTTTTTT. This chain uses TRBV9 with TRBJ2-2; D not resolved. Trimming removed 3 bases from V and 13 bases from J, with 10 bases in between. Germline V lookup: CDR1 SGDLS, CDR2 YYNGEE. The CDR3 totals 11 residues.

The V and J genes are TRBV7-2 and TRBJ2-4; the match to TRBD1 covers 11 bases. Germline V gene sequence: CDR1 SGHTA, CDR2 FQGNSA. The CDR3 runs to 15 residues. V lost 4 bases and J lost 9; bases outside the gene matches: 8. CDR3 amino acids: CASSSRTGGRRIQYF. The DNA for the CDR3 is TGTGCCAGCAGCTCCCGGACAGGGGGCCGACGCATTCAGTACTTC.

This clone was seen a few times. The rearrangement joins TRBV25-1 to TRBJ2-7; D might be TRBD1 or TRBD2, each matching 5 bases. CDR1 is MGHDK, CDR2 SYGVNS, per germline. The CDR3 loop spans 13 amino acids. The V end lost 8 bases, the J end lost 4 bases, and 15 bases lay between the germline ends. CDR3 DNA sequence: TGTGCCAGCTCGAGGGGATTCCAGTACGAGCAGTACTTC. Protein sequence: CASSRGFQYEQYF.

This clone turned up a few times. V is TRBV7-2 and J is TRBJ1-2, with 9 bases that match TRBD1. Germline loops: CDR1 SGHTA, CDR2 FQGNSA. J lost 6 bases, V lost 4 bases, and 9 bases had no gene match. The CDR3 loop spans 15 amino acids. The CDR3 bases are TGTGCCAGCAGCTCAGCTAAACAGGGGGCTAATGGCTACACCTTC. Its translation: CASSSAKQGANGYTF.

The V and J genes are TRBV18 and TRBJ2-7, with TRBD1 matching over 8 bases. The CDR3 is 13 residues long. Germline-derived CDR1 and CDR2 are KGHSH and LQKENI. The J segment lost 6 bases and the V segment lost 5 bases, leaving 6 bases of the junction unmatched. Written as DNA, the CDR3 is TGTGCCAGCTCAATTAGACAGGGGCTCGAGCAGTACTTC. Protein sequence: CASSIRQGLEQYF.

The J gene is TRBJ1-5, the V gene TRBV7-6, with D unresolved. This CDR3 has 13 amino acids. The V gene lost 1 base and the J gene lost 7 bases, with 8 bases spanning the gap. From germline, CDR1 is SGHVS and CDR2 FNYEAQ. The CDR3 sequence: CASSLDYGQPQHF. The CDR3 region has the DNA TGTGCCAGCAGCTTAGATTATGGCCAGCCCCAGCATTTT.

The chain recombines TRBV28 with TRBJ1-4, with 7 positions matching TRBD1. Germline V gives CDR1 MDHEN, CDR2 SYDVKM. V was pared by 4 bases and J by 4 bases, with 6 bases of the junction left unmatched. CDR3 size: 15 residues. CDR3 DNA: TGTGCCAGCAGTTGGGGCGGGGACAGTAATGAAAAACTGTTTTTT. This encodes CASSWGGDSNEKLFF.